This TCR beta chain is from a study of cytomegalovirus exposure and HLA in healthy donors (dated by TCRdb to the late 2010s). Describing the broader study: In an earlier analysis of some 550 of the donors, 276 Gb of sequence data and 100 million or so unique TCR beta sequences from 150 million to 200 million T cells were reported. High-throughput TCR immunosequencing, statistical association of individual TCRs with disease status, and machine learning were combined to predict cytomegalovirus infection status. Rather than using new phenotypic data, the later analysis identified candidate immune exposures from TCR beta sequences and from how often those sequences occurred across donors. The number of typed donors differed by locus: roughly 629-640 for A, B, C, DRB1 and DQB1; approximately 520 for DQA1; roughly 600 for DPA1; and about 450 for DPB1. A later genetic analysis took genome-wide SNP genotypes for about three fifths of the 666 donors and used that subset as a discovery cohort. A later analysis re-examined previously published TCR beta repertoires from 610 or so donors and added high-resolution HLA genotyping to investigate patterns of TCR occurrence. An earlier analysis of 587 of the donors used high-throughput TCR beta sequencing to judge whether each TCR beta V gene segment behaved as functional or pseudogenic. Donor age, sex, ethnicity and CMV serostatus were collected together with the repertoire data. A separate validation cohort of roughly 120 different subjects was used in addition to the approximately 670-subject first cohort. Among the 398 genotyped donors, around 79% belonged to the genetic ancestry cluster associated with self-reported Caucasian donors. Because of strong linkage in the cohort, roughly five DR-DQ haplotypes were treated as single units for association and clustering. On average, roughly 250,000 unique TCR beta nucleotide sequences were sequenced per donor among fewer than 500 genotyped donors of the cohort, with about 17% of those sequences being non-productive. The study profiled the T cell repertoires of 550 to 700 subjects by immunosequencing and related them to cytomegalovirus serostatus. Class I and class II HLA loci were covered by the typing at four-digit resolution. The study was designed to test whether signatures of past pathogen exposure could be identified by cataloging public T cell receptors. All discovery cohort repertoires had been generated on a single sequencing platform. About 330 gigabases of sequencing data and 75 million to 85 million unique TCR sequences made up an early release that covered several hundred HLA-typed donors. The study at large found these results: Specific HLA alleles were associated with some 15,000 TCR beta sequences at a false discovery rate of 0.05 in a later analysis. Some IMGT-functional V segments, including TRBV6-2 and TRBV6-3, could not be distinguished by the 87-base-pair reads and were therefore excluded. The classifier was reported to diagnose cytomegalovirus status with high specificity and sensitivity in both the original cohort and the validation cohort. The earlier analysis of 587 of the donors excluded seventeen rarely observed V segments, including chromosome 9 orphons, because counts were too low. When HLA alleles, especially DR and DQ, strongly co-occurred, attributing TCR associations to individual alleles was difficult. A further reported finding was that TCR beta sequences accurately predicted the HLA-A and HLA-B alleles for most subjects in the first cohort. In a later analysis, TCR association rates were found to vary across HLA loci, with the most associated TCRs seen for DRB1 alleles and the fewest for HLA-C alleles. According to a later analysis, parvovirus B19, influenza, CMV and Epstein-Barr virus appeared linked to several top co-occurrence clusters. Compared with equally common non-associated chains, HLA-associated TCR beta chains in a later analysis were more clonally expanded and had lower generation probabilities. Broadly in line with IMGT annotations, most TCR beta V segments showed up in productive rearrangements about 87% or about 30% of the time in an earlier analysis of around 600 of the donors. Linkage disequilibrium might explain the correlated functional status among segregating V segments, but an unknown experimental factor could not be ruled out. According to a later genetic analysis, donors in an Asian-associated ancestry cluster had fewer N-insertions in productive TCRs than the approximately 650-donor mean. Three of the identified cytomegalovirus-associated TCR beta chains were confirmed in vitro to be specific for cytomegalovirus antigens. Roughly uniform sequencing depth across donors was assumed in presence/absence analyses, although this assumption may not hold. It was suggested by the authors that the approach could potentially be generalized to other disease states and immunological phenotypes. The only immune exposure information available for the cohort was CMV serostatus. Most TCR sequences were seen in very few donors, while some public TCRs were found in many individuals. A later genetic analysis associated a missense DCLRE1C variant with V-gene and J-gene trimming of TCR beta chains, and an independent cohort replicated the association. A cluster of highly shared sequence variants was judged likely to represent a technical artifact of the sequencing pipeline. Because HLA typing was missing for some donors at each locus, association tests included only the typed subset. The study gave a list of 150 to 200 TCR beta chains associated with cytomegalovirus. The cohort was sequenced for TCR beta chains only, and without alpha or paired-chain data the features that could be detected were limited. According to a later analysis, most CMV-associated TCR beta chains appeared to be HLA-restricted, and the HLA associations seemed to be driven largely by CMV exposure.

To prepare the library, the immunoSEQ multiplex PCR assay was applied. A mixture of 60 forward primers for TCR Vbeta segments and 13 reverse primers for TCR Jbeta segments was used in the multiplex PCR. A multiplex PCR assay on genomic DNA amplified the CDR3 region of rearranged TCR beta genes. The Illumina HiSeq System was used to sequence the amplified TCR beta libraries as 87-base-pair reads. The original pipeline was this. A later analysis counted approximately 74 million unique TCR beta chains across the 700 or so repertoires, and 9.5 million to 11 million of these chains were shared by at least two donors. A nearest-neighbor algorithm error-corrected the raw reads and collapsed the reads into unique sequences, merging closely related sequences to remove PCR and sequencing errors. CDR3 sequences were aligned to IMGT reference sequences to assign V, D and J gene segments. Each retained sequence needed at least a six-nucleotide match to both a V gene segment and a J gene segment. A rearrangement was called productive if the CDR3 had no stop codons and remained in frame with V and J, and every other rearrangement was called non-productive. CDR3 was defined by IMGT convention, running from the second conserved V-encoded cysteine to the conserved J-encoded phenylalanine. In an earlier analysis of more than 550 of the donors, sequences lacking an unambiguous match to a single V gene segment were excluded. An earlier analysis of a few hundred of the donors called V segments functional above 56.7% productive rearrangements and segregating when the between-donor standard deviation exceeded 5%. A statistical classification framework was built to diagnose cytomegalovirus status from the catalog of TCR beta chain sequences. In a later analysis, TCR nucleotide sequences were compared against IMGT/GENE-DB human TR gene sequences so that V and J genes could be assigned. The TCRdist pipeline was used in a later analysis to assign CDR3 sequences and most-parsimonious VDJ recombination scenarios. In a later analysis, each TCR beta chain was defined by its CDR3 amino acid sequence together with its V-gene family, and reads lacking a unique V-gene family were excluded. In a later analysis, fewer than 600 highly shared, low-generation-probability nucleotide sequences were removed to address suspected cross-contamination and a sequencing artifact. In a later analysis, a clonal expansion index for each public chain was calculated from normalized within-repertoire ranks of inferred template counts. In a later analysis, generation probabilities were computed using a VDJ recombination model fitted to out-of-frame rearrangements, and the results were checked against IGoR. In a later analysis, TCR-TCR, TCR-HLA and TCR-CMV co-occurrence was scored with hypergeometric tests, and a repertoire-size bias correction was applied to TCR pairs. False discovery rates were estimated in a later analysis by permuting HLA or CMV assignments 20 times. In a later analysis, co-occurring TCRs were grouped with DBSCAN, and TCRdist sequence similarity was added when clustering was performed within HLA-allele-positive subsets. Repertoires with fewer than 30,000 or more than 120,000 public chains were left out of co-occurrence clustering, as were a handful of repertoires with anomalous nucleotide sharing. The clones in this table, taken by TCRdb from immuneACCESS, are in-frame only. Not every clone is retained; where verified, under half of the shortfall comes from an unresolved V gene, and the cause of the rest is unknown. V, J and clone size reflect that table, while D and trimming were determined from the DNA. The sample includes fewer than 110,000 clones, with 77% observed a single time. The ten largest clonotypes hold more than 4% of the sample.

The CDR3 goes from the cysteine to the phenylalanine over 12 residues. Of the read, only the CDR3 DNA is kept; its 36 bases are in frame from base 1. The germline V gene specifies LGHNT as CDR1 and FRNRAP as CDR2. The germline V end is reduced by 1 base and the J end by 7 bases; junction bases left unmatched: 0. As regards this clone: Its antigen is unknown. Base qualities are not provided; no much larger clone lies one nucleotide away. This sample includes further DNA sequences coding for the same CDR3.

The cohort consisted of 666 healthy bone marrow donors. All cohort members were sampled while nominally healthy, although unrecorded immune exposures were likely present. The donor was CMV seronegative and was included in the group of a few hundred seronegative cohort members. A peripheral blood sample was provided by each donor, and peripheral blood mononuclear cells were used for TCR beta sequencing. Genomic DNA was extracted from the blood cell samples with the Qiagen DNeasy Blood Extraction Kit. Sequenced: PBMCs. The TCR comes from a male donor in good health and CMV-seronegative. Recombination linked TRBV12-5 to TRBJ1-1; the junction holds 7 bases that match TRBD1. The CDR3 has the sequence CASGLGQGEAFF. The nucleotide sequence is given as TGTGCTAGTGGTTTGGGACAGGGTGAAGCTTTCTTT. With the portions outside the CDR3 filled from the reference TRBV12-5 and TRBJ1-1 genes, the complete variable region becomes DARVTQTPRHKVTEMGQEVTMRCQPILGHNTVFWYRQTMMQGLELLAYFRNRAPLDDSGMPKDRFSAEMPDATLATLKIQPSEPRDSAVYFCASGLGQGEAFFGQGTRLTVV.